Each of the 19 T cell receptor beta chains below was sequenced from the same sample in a study of T and B cells in COVID-19 patients. TRB rearrangements were amplified by multiplex PCR with BIOMED2 TRB-A/B primers. MiXCR, applied by TCRdb to the multiplex PCR reads, yields one record per CDR3 protein. The sample lists fewer than 15,000 distinct CDR3 sequences, 29% seen once, with about 6.5% in the top ten. TRB was amplified from about 250-500 ng of blood genomic DNA. Material: blood. These receptors originate from a human donor who had recovered from COVID-19.

In this sample, this clonotype is medium-sized. This sequence joins TRBV19 and TRBJ2-3, with 11 nucleotides matching TRBD2. This CDR3 region has 15 residues. The trim removed 6 bases at V and 2 bases at J, leaving 4 bases unmatched. CDR1 is LNHDA, CDR2 SQIVND, per germline (reference sequence). The CDR3 loop reads CASSPSGGNTDTQYF. The CDR3 DNA is TGTGCCAGTAGCCCTAGCGGGGGGAACACAGATACGCAGTATTTT. Full variable domain (missing parts from reference TRBV19 and TRBJ2-3): DGGITQSPKYLFRKEGQNVTLSCEQNLNHDAMYWYRQDPGQGLRLIYYSQIVNDFQKGDIAEGYSVSREKKESFPLTVTSAQKNPTAFYLCASSPSGGNTDTQYFGPGTRLTVL.

This clonotype is medium-sized. The J gene is TRBJ2-2, the V gene TRBV27, with D perhaps matching TRBD1 (6 bases). Trimming cost V 7 bases and J 5 bases, with 14 bases left between them. The CDR3 has 14 residues. Germline V gene sequence: CDR1 MNHEY, CDR2 SMNVEV (reference sequence). CDR3 coding DNA: TGTGCCAGCACAGGGCCAGGGGTTACCGGGGAGCTGTTTTTT. Translating it yields CASTGPGVTGELFF.

By sample share, this clonotype is medium-sized. V usage is TRBV19 and J usage is TRBJ2-7; a possible D gene is TRBD1 (6 bases). From germline, CDR1 is LNHDA and CDR2 SQIVND (reference sequence). The germline V and J ends were trimmed by 10 bases and 0 bases, with 10 bases remaining between them. The CDR3 contains 12 residues. CDR3 loop: CATGGNSYEQYF. Written as DNA, the CDR3 is TGTGCCACTGGGGGCAACTCCTACGAGCAGTACTTC.

The chain joins TRBV6-5 to TRBJ1-1, with D hard to call. The germline gives CDR1 MNHEY, CDR2 SVGAGI. V was shortened by 8 bases and J by 11 bases, with 15 bases between the two germline ends. The CDR3 loop spans 11 amino acids. CDR3 DNA sequence: TGTGCCAGCTTCGGTACGAGAGACGCTTTCTTT. Its translation is CASFGTRDAFF.

The chain combines TRBV24-1 with TRBJ2-5, with D hard to call. CDR1 is KGHDR, CDR2 SFDVKD, per germline. The CDR3 has 15 amino acids. V lost 9 bases to trimming and J lost 2 bases, with 18 bases between them. CDR3 amino acids: CATGSRRVGQETQYF. The CDR3 region has the DNA TGTGCCACCGGGTCCCGAAGGGTGGGACAAGAGACCCAGTACTTC.

The chain couples TRBV5-3 to TRBJ2-5; the D gene is possibly TRBD1 (5 bases). TRBV5-3 is designated an ORF whose function remains uncertain. The V end was cut by 6 bases, the J end by 4 bases, with 22 bases between. This CDR3 region has 16 residues. Here the CDR3 reads CARTLPPAPDRETQYF. Written as DNA, the CDR3 is TGTGCCAGAACCCTTCCCCCAGCGCCAGACAGAGAGACCCAGTACTTC.

Here the CDR3 DNA reads TGTGCCAGCAGCCTTCGGGACAGGGTAAAAGAGACCCAGTACTTC. This encodes CASSLRDRVKETQYF. The gene calls are TRBV5-6 and TRBJ2-5; 9 bases fit TRBD1. Germline CDR1 and CDR2: SGHDT and YYEEEE. The V gene end was trimmed by 4 bases and the J gene end by 3 bases; junction bases not matched to a gene: 7. The CDR3 extends over 15 amino acids.

Details on this clonotype: At one boundary the junction diverges from the germline segment, which might be a read error. CDR3 loop: CASSFLPRTSGTVDTQYF. The CDR3, as DNA: TGCGCCAGCAGCTTTCTTCCCCGGACTAGCGGGACGGTAGATACGCAGTATTTT. The chain joins TRBV5-4 to TRBJ2-3; 12 bases are a match to TRBD2. Germline V gene lookup returns CDR1 SGHNT and CDR2 YYREEE (reference sequence). CDR3 length: 18 residues. Based on the CDR3 plus reference TRBV5-4 and TRBJ2-3, the full variable domain is ETGVTQSPTHLIKTRGQQVTLRCSSQSGHNTVSWYQQALGQGPQFIFQYYREEENGRGNFPPRFSGLQFPNYSSELNVNALELDDSALYLCASSFLPRTSGTVDTQYFGPGTRLTVL.

This clonotype was counted once. This chain joins TRBV12-3 or TRBV12-4 and TRBJ1-2, with TRBD1 identical over 8 bases. CDR3 length: 14 amino acids. V was pared by 7 bases and J by 7 bases, with 11 bases of the junction left unmatched. CDR3: CASTLRGPWGGYTF. The DNA of the CDR3 is TGTGCCAGCACTCTCAGGGGGCCGTGGGGTGGCTACACCTTC.

The rearrangement links TRBV27 to TRBJ1-6; 8 bases line up with TRBD1. After removal of 0 bases from V and 3 bases from J, the junction contained 7 bases not matched to a gene. In germline, CDR1 is MNHEY, CDR2 SMNVEV (reference sequence). The CDR3 loop spans 18 amino acids. Written as DNA, the CDR3 is TGTGCCAGCAGTTTATCGCCGGCCGGACAGGGCTATAATTCACCCCTCCACTTT. Its translation: CASSLSPAGQGYNSPLHF.

This chain uses TRBV18 with TRBJ2-2; 7 bases map to TRBD1. CDR1 and CDR2 from the germline V gene are KGHSH and LQKENI. This CDR3 is 16 amino acids long. After removal of 1 base from V and 2 bases from J, the junction contained 4 bases not matched to a gene. The CDR3 coding sequence is TGTGCCAGCTCACCACAGGGGGCCTTTAACACCGGGGAGCTGTTTTTT. This encodes CASSPQGAFNTGELFF.

The chain joins TRBV6-1 to TRBJ2-2, with a tentative D call TRBD2 (5 bases). V was shortened by 6 bases and J by 6 bases, with 20 bases between the two germline ends. The CDR3 covers 16 residues. Germline loops: CDR1 MNHNS, CDR2 SASEGT. For the CDR3, the DNA is TGTGCCAGCAGGGGGATAGGGAGAGGATATTCCGGGGAGCTGTTTTTT. It specifies CASRGIGRGYSGELFF.

The chain recombines TRBV12-3 or TRBV12-4 with TRBJ1-1; possible D gene TRBD1, 5 bases. V was clipped by 0 bases and J by 8 bases, with 19 bases between them. The CDR3 has 16 amino acids. The CDR3 reads CASSLAVLGDQAEAFF. The DNA of the CDR3 is TGTGCCAGCAGTTTAGCGGTTTTAGGGGATCAGGCGGAAGCTTTCTTT.

This clonotype was observed a few times. The V call is TRBV6-5, the J call TRBJ2-1; D assignment may be TRBD1 or TRBD2 (6 bases each). With 4 bases removed from V and 4 bases from J, the gap between germline ends came to 20 bases. The CDR3 extends over 17 amino acids. CDR1 MNHEY and CDR2 SVGAGI come from the germline V gene. CDR3 region: CASSSPVGGRRYNEQFF. The CDR3 nucleotides read TGTGCCAGCAGTTCACCAGTAGGGGGGCGCAGGTACAATGAGCAGTTCTTC.

This clonotype was detected ten times or more. The rearrangement joins TRBV5-4 to TRBJ1-6; 9 bases are shared with TRBD1. This CDR3 region has 15 residues. Germline values: CDR1 SGHNT, CDR2 YYREEE (reference sequence). Unmatched junction bases numbered 8, after V lost 3 bases and J lost 10 bases. In nucleotides, the CDR3 is TGTGCCAGCAGCTACGGGGACAGGGTGGGATCACCCCTCCACTTT. Residues: CASSYGDRVGSPLHF.

This clonotype was seen a handful of times. This chain links TRBV5-4 with TRBJ2-3; 7 positions match TRBD2. With V trimmed by 0 bases and J by 3 bases, 4 bases remained unmatched. This CDR3 has 15 residues. Germline lookup yields CDR1 SGHNT and CDR2 YYREEE (reference sequence). CDR3 in DNA: TGTGCCAGCAGCTTGGCCGGAGCGGGGACAGATACGCAGTATTTT. Its protein product is CASSLAGAGTDTQYF.

This clonotype has just a few counts. The rearrangement uses TRBV5-1 and TRBJ2-2, with 7 bases fitting TRBD1. The CDR3 sequence is 15 residues long. The V gene end was trimmed by 6 bases and the J gene end by 7 bases; junction bases not matched to a gene: 12. CDR1 and CDR2 (germline): SGHRS, YFSETQ. The CDR3 protein is CASTQQGSVGGELFF. As DNA, the CDR3 is TGCGCCAGCACCCAACAGGGGTCAGTCGGCGGGGAGCTGTTTTTT.

The V call is TRBV6-5, the J call TRBJ1-5; TRBD1 matches 11 bases. This CDR3 region has 15 residues. Germline CDR1 reads MNHEY; CDR2 reads SVGAGI. V lost 5 bases to trimming and J lost 5 bases; unmatched junction nucleotides: 5. The CDR3 nucleotides read TGTGCCAGCAGTGACTTGGACAGGGGGCATCAGCCCCAGCATTTT. Its translation: CASSDLDRGHQPQHF.

The J gene is TRBJ1-1, the V gene TRBV30; D perhaps matches TRBD1 (5 bases). The CDR3 spans 13 residues. V was clipped by 4 bases and J by 0 bases, with 9 bases between them. Germline CDR1 and CDR2: GTSNPN and SVGIG (reference sequence). The CDR3 region has the DNA TGTGCCTGGAAGCAGGGCATGAACACTGAAGCTTTCTTT. This encodes CAWKQGMNTEAFF.